The 28 T cell receptor beta chains below come from one sample, sequenced in a study of CD8 T cells in Susac syndrome. RNA, at about 0.5 to 1 ug, was reverse transcribed with random hexamers. TCRdb recomputed calls from the immunoSEQ multiplex PCR reads with MiXCR, one row per CDR3 protein. The table shows fewer than 150,000 distinct CDR3 sequences, with 85% to 95% occurring only once. Sequenced: CD4+ T cells from PBMCs. The source is a human donor with multiple sclerosis.

The chain joins TRBV11-2 to TRBJ2-2; 9 bases fit TRBD1. Per the germline V gene, CDR1 is SGHAT and CDR2 is FQNNGV. There are 15 residues in the CDR3. V gave up 10 bases and J gave up 6 bases; unmatched junction bases: 12. CDR3 sequence (DNA): TGTGCCACTCGACGCTGGGGACAGGGAGCCGGGGAGCTGTTTTTT. This codes for CATRRWGQGAGELFF.

V gene TRBV12-3 or TRBV12-4 combines with J gene TRBJ2-1; D ambiguous. This CDR3 is built from 13 residues. V was pared by 1 base and J by 6 bases, with 7 bases between. The chain's CDR3 is CASSLGGSNEQFF. The CDR3 coding sequence is TGTGCCAGCAGTTTAGGGGGAAGCAATGAGCAGTTCTTC.

The V and J genes are TRBV10-3 and TRBJ2-5; D possibly uses TRBD1 or TRBD2 (5 bases each). CDR3 length: 13 amino acids. V gave up 10 bases and J gave up 2 bases, with 14 bases separating them. Germline CDR1 is ENHRY and CDR2 is SYGVKD. CDR3 in DNA: TGTGCCACCGCCGGGGCAGAGCAAGAGACCCAGTACTTC. The encoded protein is CATAGAEQETQYF.

This CDR3 is CSATGIRSYEQYF. The CDR3 DNA sequence: TGCAGTGCTACCGGGATACGCTCCTACGAGCAGTACTTC. This sequence joins TRBV20-1 and TRBJ2-7; a possible D gene is TRBD2 (5 bases). CDR3 size: 13 residues. Germline V CDR1 and CDR2: DFQATT, SNEGSKA (reference sequence). Trimming shortened V by 4 bases and J by 0 bases, and 10 bases separated the two germline ends.

The V gene is TRBV18, the J gene TRBJ1-6; D remains unclear. The germline V gene encodes CDR1 KGHSH and CDR2 LQKENI. CDR3 length: 16 residues. Deletions cut 1 base from V and 3 bases from J, with 10 bases between. CDR3 loop: CASSPREVDYNSPLHF. Written as DNA, the CDR3 is TGTGCCAGCTCACCACGGGAGGTTGACTATAATTCACCCCTCCACTTT.

J is TRBJ2-7 and V is TRBV6-2 or TRBV6-3; D unclear. The V end lost 2 bases, the J end lost 0 bases, and 5 bases lay between the germline ends. The CDR3 loop spans 13 amino acids. Per the germline V gene, CDR1 is MNHEY and CDR2 is SVGEGT. CDR3 in amino acids: CASSYRSSYEQYF. CDR3 coding DNA: TGTGCCAGCAGTTACCGTAGCTCCTACGAGCAGTACTTC.

J is TRBJ2-6 and V is TRBV19, with unresolved D. This CDR3 is built from 13 residues. Germline loops: CDR1 LNHDA, CDR2 SQIVND (reference sequence). V was pared by 8 bases and J by 3 bases, with 8 bases between. The CDR3 nucleotides read TGTGCCAGTGCCAGCTATGGGGCCAACGTCCTGACTTTC. Protein sequence: CASASYGANVLTF.

The gene calls are TRBV30 and TRBJ1-1; tentatively, D is TRBD1 (6 bases). V gave up 0 bases and J gave up 6 bases, with 17 bases separating them. CDR1 is GTSNPN and CDR2 is SVGIG in the germline V gene (reference sequence). The CDR3 extends over 15 amino acids. DNA of the CDR3: TGTGCCTGGAGTGTACCGGGGGCTGGAGGGGCTGAAGCTTTCTTT. Encoded protein: CAWSVPGAGGAEAFF.

The V call is TRBV3-1, the J call TRBJ2-7, with D possibly TRBD2 on 7 matching bases. CDR1 is LGHDT and CDR2 is YNNKEL in the germline V gene (reference sequence). Trimming took off 4 bases at V and 2 bases at J, with 12 bases between the two ends. The CDR3 is 14 residues long. The CDR3: CASSLGGHPYEQYF. The CDR3 region has the DNA TGTGCCAGCAGCCTCGGGGGGCACCCCTACGAGCAGTACTTC.

The genes are TRBV5-1 and TRBJ1-2; 9 nucleotides agree with TRBD1. The V gene end was trimmed by 4 bases and the J gene end by 2 bases; junction bases not matched to a gene: 6. This CDR3 spans 15 amino acids. Germline CDR1 reads SGHRS; CDR2 reads YFSETQ. CDR3: CASSPGTGKNYGYTF. The CDR3 DNA reads as TGCGCCAGCAGCCCGGGGACAGGGAAAAACTATGGCTACACCTTC. Full variable domain (remainder filled in from reference TRBV5-1 and TRBJ1-2): KAGVTQTPRYLIKTRGQQVTLSCSPISGHRSVSWYQQTPGQGLQFLFEYFSETQRNKGNFPGRFSGRQFSNSRSEMNVSTLELGDSALYLCASSPGTGKNYGYTFGSGTRLTVV.

The chain has TRBV3-1 and TRBJ1-1; D gene unclear. The germline gives CDR1 LGHDT, CDR2 YNNKEL (reference sequence). The length of the CDR3 is 14 residues. Trimming cost V 2 bases and J 1 base, with 8 bases left between them. The CDR3 nucleotides are TGTGCCAGCAGCCAAAGGAACTCGAACACTGAAGCTTTCTTT. Its protein product is CASSQRNSNTEAFF.

The chain joins TRBV5-4 to TRBJ1-2; maybe TRBD1 (6 bases). V was clipped by 0 bases and J by 10 bases, with 22 bases between them. Germline-derived CDR1 and CDR2 are SGHNT and YYREEE (reference sequence). CDR3 size: 16 residues. CDR3 sequence: CASSLGGRGRLWDYTF. CDR3 in DNA: TGTGCCAGCAGCTTGGGGGGGCGGGGGAGGCTATGGGACTACACCTTC.

Worth noting for this clonotype: One junction end does not reproduce the germline sequence, and a read error may be involved. The V and J genes are TRBV4-3 and TRBJ2-3; D possibly matches TRBD1 or TRBD2 (5 bases each). This CDR3 region has 15 residues. The germline CDR1 and CDR2 sequences are LGHNA and YSLEER. The CDR3 loop reads CACRHGTASTDTQYF. In DNA form, the CDR3 reads TGCGCCTGCAGGCACGGGACCGCTAGCACAGATACGCAGTATTTT.

The V call is TRBV20-1, the J call TRBJ1-1; TRBD1 might be the D (5 bases). Trimming left V 3 bases short and J 1 base short, with 9 bases between. Germline lookup yields CDR1 DFQATT and CDR2 SNEGSKA (reference sequence). The CDR3 covers 13 residues. CDR3 sequence (DNA): TGCAGTGCTAGGCGGGGCAAGAACACTGAAGCTTTCTTT. Residues: CSARRGKNTEAFF.

V gene TRBV7-2 combines with J gene TRBJ2-4; D not certain. CDR1 is SGHTA and CDR2 is FQGNSA in the germline V gene. The V end was cut by 5 bases, the J end by 1 base, with 12 bases between. The CDR3 spans 15 residues. The CDR3 DNA is TGTGCCAGCAGCCCCGGTTCCATGGCCAAAAACATTCAGTACTTC. This codes for CASSPGSMAKNIQYF.

The rearrangement uses TRBV10-1 and TRBJ2-3; no reliable D call. This CDR3 has 13 amino acids. Per germline, CDR1 WNHNN and CDR2 SYGVQD (reference sequence). Trimming removed 3 bases at V and 0 bases at J, with 4 bases between. The CDR3 region has the DNA TGCGCCAGCAGTGAATCTAGCACAGATACGCAGTATTTT. Its translation is CASSESSTDTQYF.

The rearrangement uses TRBV7-2 and TRBJ2-6, with unresolved D. Trimming cost V 2 bases and J 7 bases, with 12 bases left between them. The CDR3 covers 15 residues. The V gene's germline CDR1 is SGHTA and CDR2 FQGNSA. The CDR3 DNA sequence: TGTGCCAGCAGCTTATTACAAAACACTGCCAACGTCCTGACTTTC. Translated: CASSLLQNTANVLTF.

This clonotype was observed once. The V and J genes are TRBV29-1 and TRBJ1-1, with 8 nucleotides matching TRBD1. The CDR3 sequence is 14 residues long. Germline V gene sequence: CDR1 SQVTM, CDR2 ANQGSEA. V trimming: 4 bases; J trimming: 3 bases; junction bases outside the gene matches: 7. The CDR3 DNA reads TGCAGCGTTGGGGCAGGGGGCTACGACACTGAAGCTTTCTTT. As protein: CSVGAGGYDTEAFF.

The chain uses TRBV7-9 and TRBJ2-5; tentatively, D is TRBD2 (5 bases). Germline V gives CDR1 SEHNR, CDR2 FQNEAQ (reference sequence). V shed 5 bases and J shed 0 bases, with 19 bases lying between them. The CDR3 has 17 residues. CDR3 in DNA: TGTGCCAGCAGCATCAACACGGGAAGGTGGGACCAAGAGACCCAGTACTTC. Protein product: CASSINTGRWDQETQYF.

The chain employs TRBV30 and TRBJ1-2; 7 bases fit TRBD1. The J segment lost 3 bases and the V segment lost 4 bases, leaving 8 bases of the junction unmatched. Looked up from germline, CDR1 is GTSNPN and CDR2 is SVGIG (reference sequence). The CDR3 sequence is 14 residues long. The chain's CDR3 is CAWTQGGDYYGYTF. The CDR3 DNA reads TGTGCCTGGACCCAGGGGGGCGATTACTATGGCTACACCTTC. The full variable domain, with the rest looked up from reference TRBV30 and TRBJ1-2, is SQTIHQWPATLVQPVGSPLSLECTVEGTSNPNLYWYRQAAGRGLQLLFYSVGIGQISSEVPQNLSASRPQDRQFILSSKKLLLSDSGFYLCAWTQGGDYYGYTFGSGTRLTVV.

The gene calls are TRBV4-1 and TRBJ1-1; possible D gene TRBD1, 5 bases. There are 16 residues in the CDR3. From germline, CDR1 is MGHRA and CDR2 YSYEKL. The V gene lost 1 base and the J gene lost 4 bases, with 16 bases spanning the gap. In nucleotides, the CDR3 is TGCGCCAGCAGCCAAGCGGCCTCAGGGATGAGCACTGAAGCTTTCTTT. Its protein product is CASSQAASGMSTEAFF.

A word on this clonotype: At one boundary the junction diverges from the germline segment, which might be a read error. The CDR3 DNA reads as TGTGCCACTCGCCGGGACTCCCACAATGAGCAGTTCTTC. This translates into CATRRDSHNEQFF. The chain couples TRBV24-1 to TRBJ2-1, with D possibly TRBD2 on 6 matching bases. The CDR3 length is 13 residues. Germline CDR1 reads KGHDR; CDR2 reads SFDVKD.

V and J are TRBV7-9 and TRBJ2-5, with 7 bases aligning to TRBD2. The CDR3 contains 15 residues. V gave up 2 bases and J gave up 4 bases; unmatched junction bases: 7. Germline assignment: CDR1 SEHNR and CDR2 FQNEAQ (reference sequence). CDR3 bases: TGTGCCAGCAGCTTAAAACCGACGGGGGGAGAGACCCAGTACTTC. Residues: CASSLKPTGGETQYF. Full variable domain (outside the CDR3, taken from reference TRBV7-9 and TRBJ2-5): DTGVSQNPRHKITKRGQNVTFRCDPISEHNRLYWYRQTLGQGPEFLTYFQNEAQLEKSRLLSDRFSAERPKGSFSTLEIQRTEQGDSAMYLCASSLKPTGGETQYFGPGTRLLVL.

The rearrangement links TRBV19 to TRBJ2-1, with D possibly matching TRBD2 (7 bases). The CDR3 loop spans 15 amino acids. The V and J ends lost 6 bases and 8 bases respectively, with 20 bases between them. Germline values: CDR1 LNHDA, CDR2 SQIVND (reference sequence). The CDR3, as DNA: TGTGCCAGTAGCCGCCTAGGGGGGGACCTTCATGAGCAGTTCTTC. Translated, it gives CASSRLGGDLHEQFF.

The chain carries TRBV9 and TRBJ2-4; perhaps TRBD1 as D (5 bases). CDR1 is SGDLS, CDR2 YYNGEE, per germline. This CDR3 is 15 amino acids long. Deletions cut 2 bases from V and 5 bases from J, with 14 bases between. The CDR3 sequence is CASSVFAVGENIQYF. CDR3 in DNA: TGTGCCAGCAGCGTCTTCGCGGTAGGGGAAAACATTCAGTACTTC.

The CDR3 region is CATRGDNAYEQYF. CDR3 nucleotides: TGTGCCACCAGGGGGGACAACGCCTACGAGCAGTACTTC. This chain connects TRBV28 to TRBJ2-7, with D perhaps matching TRBD1 (7 bases). The CDR3 loop spans 13 amino acids. The V end lost 10 bases, the J end lost 2 bases, and 15 bases lay between the germline ends. The germline CDR1 and CDR2 sequences are MDHEN and SYDVKM. The whole variable domain, remainder taken from reference TRBV28 and TRBJ2-7, is DVKVTQSSRYLVKRTGEKVFLECVQDMDHENMFWYRQDPGLGLRLIYFSYDVKMKEKGDIPEGYSVSREKKERFSLILESASTNQTSMYLCATRGDNAYEQYFGPGTRLTVT.

This sequence joins TRBV12-3 or TRBV12-4 and TRBJ2-3; 9 bases are shared with TRBD1. The trim removed 8 bases at V and 6 bases at J, leaving 9 bases unmatched. This CDR3 comprises 14 residues. The CDR3 nucleotides read TGTGCCAGCGCCTGGACAGGGGCAGGGGATACGCAGTATTTT. Translated, it gives CASAWTGAGDTQYF.

The gene calls are TRBV28 and TRBJ1-6, with 7 bases aligning to TRBD1. The V segment lost 6 bases and the J segment 5 bases; nucleotides outside the gene matches: 7. Per germline, CDR1 MDHEN and CDR2 SYDVKM. The CDR3 has 15 residues. CDR3 nucleotide sequence: TGTGCCAGCAGCCTGCTGGACAGGAATAATTCACCCCTCCACTTT. It yields the protein CASSLLDRNNSPLHF.